This T cell receptor (beta chain) was captured by sequencing in a study of T cells in pancreatic ductal adenocarcinoma. Regarding the study as a whole: Compared with tumor, blood showed more total productive templates and around 8-fold more clonotypes.

To note about this clone: Its antigen is as yet unknown.

The data were produced by immunoSEQ multiplex PCR, yet TCRdb's version contains in-frame clones alone and is incomplete. Of over 15,000 clones detected, around 90% appear once; the ten largest clones hold approximately 16%. Selected pancreatic ductal adenocarcinoma patients had undergone surgery without neoadjuvant therapy. CDR3 size: 16 residues. CDR1 and CDR2 (germline): SGHNT, YYREEE (reference sequence). The V segment lost 0 bases and the J segment 8 bases; nucleotides outside the gene matches: 4. This chain connects TRBV5-4 to TRBJ1-6; 11 bases are a match to TRBD1. What was sequenced was PBMCs. The TCR was taken from a human donor with pancreatic ductal adenocarcinoma. CDR3 sequence: CASSLVGTGGDSPLHF. The CDR3 region has the DNA TGTGCCAGCAGCTTGGTAGGGACAGGGGGGGATTCACCCCTCCACTTT.